This T cell receptor (beta chain) was observed in a study of blood T cell repertoires in COVID-19. Study-wide context: Collection of acute and convalescent COVID-19 samples took place in the United States, Italy and Spain. PBMCs, B-cell-depleted T cells, or T cells were the source of the cDNA or gDNA that made up the material.

The ends were cut back, 1 base at V and 0 bases at J, with 10 bases in the middle. CDR1 SGHDT and CDR2 YYEEEE come from the germline V gene. The CDR3 contains 15 residues. Under the authors' procedure: Estimation of nucleated cell counts relied on the amplification of reference gene primers. Assay: immunoSEQ multiplex PCR; the TCRdb copy retains only in-frame clones and omits some. V and J calls and clone size are given by that table; D and trimming were obtained from the DNA. The sample shows 60,000 or so clones, roughly nine tenths of them seen only once. The sample consisted of peripheral blood. This chain joins TRBV5-6 and TRBJ1-1; D not certain. The receptor's source is a man aged 55 to 69 with acute or convalescent COVID-19. The CDR3 nucleotides are TGTGCCAGCAGCTTGCGAACAGCTATGAACACTGAAGCTTTCTTT. This encodes CASSLRTAMNTEAFF. The full variable domain, in which reference TRBV5-6 and TRBJ1-1 provide the parts outside the CDR3, is DAGVTQSPTHLIKTRGQQVTLRCSPKSGHDTVSWYQQALGQGPQFIFQYYEEEERQRGNFPDRFSGHQFPNYSSELNVNALLLGDSALYLCASSLRTAMNTEAFFGQGTRLTVV.